These 32 T cell receptor beta chains share one sample of origin, sequenced in a study of human T cells and chemical hapten exposure. TCRdb re-called the RACE reads through MiXCR, storing one row per CDR3 protein. There are 150,000 to 200,000 distinct CDR3 sequences in the sample; roughly 25% occur only once, and 2% to 2.5% lies in the top ten. Time point of the sample: patch test 3, about 24 weeks after DPC sensitization. Specified treatment: therapeutic diphenylcyclopropenone sensitization with weekly scalp DPC. Sequences were derived from whole blood, sampled in connection with sensitization to the hapten diphenylcyclopropenone (DPC). Receptors were obtained from a woman aged 18-29 years with alopecia areata. Some clones in this sample may be carry-over from other donors' samples.

This clonotype was seen a handful of times. V and J are TRBV6-1 and TRBJ2-5, with TRBD2 matching 8 bases. The CDR3 extends over 15 amino acids. Trimming cost V 3 bases and J 5 bases; bases outside gene matches: 8. From germline, CDR1 is MNHNS and CDR2 SASEGT. The CDR3 here is CASSEKRTGGETQYF. The DNA of the CDR3 is TGTGCCAGCAGTGAGAAACGAACGGGAGGGGAGACCCAGTACTTC.

This clonotype showed up many times. CDR3 sequence: CSVGIRNYGYTF. The CDR3 DNA follows: TGCAGCGTTGGAATCAGGAACTATGGCTACACCTTC. The genes are TRBV29-1 and TRBJ1-2; no reliable D call. V was trimmed by 4 bases and J by 2 bases, leaving 8 bases between them. Germline CDR1 SQVTM, CDR2 ANQGSEA. There are 12 residues in the CDR3.

The rearrangement uses TRBV27 and TRBJ2-7; perhaps TRBD2 as D (6 bases). The CDR3 loop spans 16 amino acids. CDR1 and CDR2 from the germline V gene are MNHEY and SMNVEV (reference sequence). The V end was cut by 6 bases, the J end by 4 bases, with 22 bases between. CDR3 region: CASRPHAWRGVYEQYF. CDR3 nucleotides: TGTGCCAGCAGGCCCCATGCCTGGAGGGGAGTTTACGAGCAGTACTTC.

This clonotype was counted many times. V is TRBV29-1 and J is TRBJ1-4; D is possibly TRBD1 (5 bases). CDR1 is SQVTM, CDR2 ANQGSEA, per germline. Deletions cut 6 bases from V and 3 bases from J, with 17 bases between. The CDR3 consists of 15 residues. The CDR3 region is CSVSFGAYSNEKLFF. The CDR3 coding sequence is TGCAGCGTCAGCTTTGGGGCGTACTCTAATGAAAAACTGTTTTTT.

The rearrangement uses TRBV19 and TRBJ2-1; the D gene is possibly TRBD1 (6 bases). Deletions cut 10 bases from V and 5 bases from J, with 24 bases between. This CDR3 has 16 amino acids. Germline CDR1 and CDR2: LNHDA and SQIVND (reference sequence). CDR3 in amino acids: CATLPDRFISNNEQFF. The CDR3 coding sequence is TGTGCCACCCTGCCTGACAGGTTTATCTCTAACAATGAGCAGTTCTTC.

The chain carries TRBV27 and TRBJ1-5; 7 bases are shared with TRBD1. V shed 5 bases, J shed 2 bases, and the junction held 15 bases outside the gene matches. The CDR3 runs to 18 residues. Germline V gene data show CDR1 as MNHEY and CDR2 as SMNVEV (reference sequence). The CDR3 here is CASSTGTVTRHGNQPQHF. The DNA for the CDR3 is TGTGCCAGCAGTACCGGGACAGTAACAAGGCACGGCAATCAGCCCCAGCATTTT.

This clonotype was observed a handful of times. This chain links TRBV5-5 with TRBJ2-2; D gene uncertain. The CDR3 runs to 15 residues. V was shortened by 9 bases and J by 3 bases, with 18 bases between the two germline ends. Germline V gene lookup returns CDR1 SGHKS and CDR2 YYEKEE (reference sequence). CDR3 in amino acids: CATFLETDYTGELFF. The CDR3 nucleotides read TGTGCCACCTTTCTCGAAACAGACTACACCGGGGAGCTGTTTTTT.

This chain uses TRBV10-3 with TRBJ1-5, with D tentatively TRBD1 (6 bases). Per germline, CDR1 ENHRY and CDR2 SYGVKD. The CDR3 runs to 14 residues. Between the trimmed V and J ends, which lost 6 bases and 1 base, there was a span of 10 bases. The DNA for the CDR3 is TGTGCCATCAGCCTTCAGGGGAGCAATCAGCCCCAGCATTTT. The encoded protein is CAISLQGSNQPQHF.

This clonotype was recorded a few times. The J gene is TRBJ2-7, the V gene TRBV15; TRBD1 matches at 7 bases. V gave up 6 bases and J gave up 4 bases; unmatched junction bases: 6. From germline, CDR1 is LNHNV and CDR2 YYDKDF (reference sequence). CDR3 length: 13 amino acids. The CDR3 region is CATRRQGTYEQYF. The CDR3 DNA is TGTGCCACCAGACGACAGGGTACTTACGAGCAGTACTTC.

This clonotype was counted between two and nine times. The junction and the germline gene differ at one end; a read error may be behind it. V gene TRBV20-1 combines with J gene TRBJ2-3; 11 bases fit TRBD2. The CDR3 has 15 amino acids. The germline V gene encodes CDR1 DFQATT and CDR2 SNEGSKA (reference sequence). CDR3 bases: TGCAGTGCCAGAGACGGGGCTAGCGGGGGGACGGGGCAGTATTTT. Translating gives CSARDGASGGTGQYF.

This clonotype turned up a few times. This chain connects TRBV4-1 to TRBJ1-3; D is unclear. V was pared by 2 bases and J by 3 bases, with 2 bases between. This CDR3 comprises 12 residues. Germline V gives CDR1 MGHRA, CDR2 YSYEKL. The CDR3 reads CASSQIGNTIYF. For the CDR3, the DNA is TGCGCCAGCAGCCAAATTGGAAACACCATATATTTT.

The chain couples TRBV4-1 to TRBJ1-5; weak D call: TRBD1 (5 bases). The CDR3 sequence is 17 residues long. CDR1 is MGHRA, CDR2 YSYEKL, per germline. V was shortened by 0 bases and J by 4 bases, with 16 bases between the two germline ends. The CDR3 region has the DNA TGCGCCAGCAGCCAAGAAGGCGCAGGGAGGGTAAATCAGCCCCAGCATTTT. Amino acids: CASSQEGAGRVNQPQHF.

The CDR3 DNA reads as TGTGCCACCACCCAGTGGAACACTGAAGCTTTCTTT. Its translation is CATTQWNTEAFF. The rearrangement uses TRBV15 and TRBJ1-1; D unresolved. The V and J ends lost 7 bases and 1 base respectively, with 7 bases between them. This CDR3 contains 12 residues. Germline V gives CDR1 LNHNV, CDR2 YYDKDF (reference sequence).

V usage is TRBV6-5 and J usage is TRBJ2-7; TRBD1 matches at 9 bases. J gave up 5 bases and V 8 bases, and 7 bases lay outside the gene matches. The CDR3 consists of 13 residues. Germline V lookup: CDR1 MNHEY, CDR2 SVGAGI. In DNA, the CDR3 is TGTGCCAGCTCCGGGACAGGGCTCCACGAGCAGTACTTC. Translation: CASSGTGLHEQYF.

The chain carries TRBV5-1 and TRBJ2-1; 7 nucleotides align to TRBD2. The CDR3 totals 15 residues. The trim removed 3 bases at V and 4 bases at J, leaving 7 bases unmatched. From germline, CDR1 is SGHRS and CDR2 YFSETQ. The CDR3 region has the DNA TGCGCCAGCAGCTCCTCGCGAGCGGGGTACAATGAGCAGTTCTTC. Its protein product is CASSSSRAGYNEQFF.

The CDR3 nucleotides are TGCAGCGTTGGTAGCGGGGCCGGTAATGAGCAGTTCTTC. This gives the protein CSVGSGAGNEQFF. The J gene is TRBJ2-1, the V gene TRBV29-1, with 8 positions matching TRBD2. Per the germline V gene, CDR1 is SQVTM and CDR2 is ANQGSEA. The CDR3 has 13 amino acids. V lost 4 bases, J lost 7 bases, and 6 bases stayed unmatched.

The V gene is TRBV6-2 or TRBV6-3, the J gene TRBJ2-1; possible D gene TRBD2, 6 bases. Trimming pared 2 bases from V and 9 bases from J, leaving 14 bases between. The CDR3 contains 14 residues. Looked up from germline, CDR1 is MNHEY and CDR2 is SVGEGT. The CDR3 region has the DNA TGTGCCAGCAGTTACGCCGGGACTCCGGTTGAGCAGTTCTTC. Translating gives CASSYAGTPVEQFF.

This clonotype occurred many times. This chain uses TRBV4-3 with TRBJ1-1, with D maybe TRBD1 (6 bases). Germline V gives CDR1 LGHNA, CDR2 YSLEER. Trimming took off 5 bases at V and 1 base at J, with 14 bases between the two ends. This CDR3 contains 15 residues. This CDR3 is CASSTRKTGNTEAFF. In DNA, the CDR3 is TGCGCCAGCAGCACGCGAAAGACAGGGAACACTGAAGCTTTCTTT.

This clonotype was detected a few times. The chain combines TRBV3-1 with TRBJ2-5; D not certain. Germline V gives CDR1 LGHDT, CDR2 YNNKEL (reference sequence). Trimming removed 1 base at V and 2 bases at J, with 14 bases between. The CDR3 has 16 amino acids. Written as DNA, the CDR3 is TGTGCCAGCAGCCAAGCCCCCGGGTCTTGGCAAGAGACCCAGTACTTC. Protein sequence: CASSQAPGSWQETQYF.

In nucleotides, the CDR3 is TGTGCCAGCAGTTACCGCGGGACGGTTGGGGGGCTAGCCAAAAACATTCAGTACTTC. Protein product: CASSYRGTVGGLAKNIQYF. The chain has TRBV6-6 and TRBJ2-4; D tentatively reads TRBD1 or TRBD2 (6 bases each). V was pared by 2 bases and J by 0 bases, with 20 bases between. This CDR3 spans 19 amino acids. CDR1 and CDR2 from the germline V gene are MNHNY and SVGAGI (reference sequence).

This clonotype was seen only a few times. V gene TRBV20-1 combines with J gene TRBJ2-1; D unclear. V was trimmed by 3 bases and J by 6 bases, leaving 6 bases between them. Germline CDR1 reads DFQATT; CDR2 reads SNEGSKA (reference sequence). There are 11 residues in the CDR3. This CDR3 reads CSASDVNEQFF. The CDR3 nucleotides are TGCAGTGCTAGCGACGTCAATGAGCAGTTCTTC.

This clonotype was picked up many times. The chain carries TRBV6-1 and TRBJ1-6; 7 bases line up with TRBD1. This CDR3 region has 13 residues. V lost 6 bases, J lost 11 bases, and 7 bases stayed unmatched. The V gene's germline CDR1 is MNHNS and CDR2 SASEGT. CDR3 nucleotide sequence: TGTGCCAGCAGCGTACCAGGGGGTACACCCCTCCACTTT. Translating it yields CASSVPGGTPLHF.

This clonotype was detected only a few times. The chain joins TRBV5-1 to TRBJ2-2; D not resolved. V gave up 2 bases and J gave up 6 bases, with 2 bases separating them. CDR3 size: 11 residues. Germline CDR1 reads SGHRS; CDR2 reads YFSETQ. Written as DNA, the CDR3 is TGCGCCAGCAGCTTCCCCGGGGAGCTGTTTTTT. This sequence encodes CASSFPGELFF.

This clonotype was detected only a few times. The V gene is TRBV11-2, the J gene TRBJ2-7, with D possibly being TRBD2 (6 bases). The CDR3 has 15 residues. In germline, CDR1 is SGHAT, CDR2 FQNNGV. V was shortened by 1 base and J by 5 bases, with 15 bases between the two germline ends. The CDR3 region has the DNA TGTGCCAGCAGCTTAGGCTCGGGGAGGTCCGACGAGCAGTACTTC. As protein: CASSLGSGRSDEQYF.

This clonotype was seen a handful of times. The chain employs TRBV7-2 and TRBJ2-5; unclear D gene. V was pared by 4 bases and J by 2 bases, with 11 bases between. Germline V gene sequence: CDR1 SGHTA, CDR2 FQGNSA. CDR3 length: 14 residues. CDR3 in amino acids: CASSSLMPQETQYF. The CDR3 nucleotides are TGTGCCAGCAGCTCATTAATGCCGCAAGAGACCCAGTACTTC.

The genes are TRBV29-1 and TRBJ2-1; D unclear. V was shortened by 1 base and J by 8 bases, with 12 bases between the two germline ends. CDR3 length: 13 residues. CDR1 is SQVTM and CDR2 is ANQGSEA in the germline V gene. The CDR3 DNA follows: TGCAGCGTTGAAGCCAGCCCCGGCGATGAGCAGTTCTTC. Protein product: CSVEASPGDEQFF.

The chain couples TRBV20-1 to TRBJ2-1; 8 bases map to TRBD1. The V segment lost 0 bases and the J segment 4 bases; nucleotides outside the gene matches: 11. Germline CDR1 and CDR2: DFQATT and SNEGSKA (reference sequence). The CDR3 runs to 17 residues. The CDR3 here is CSARDGPRDRLYNEQFF. The DNA of the CDR3 is TGCAGTGCTAGAGATGGGCCCCGGGACAGGTTGTACAATGAGCAGTTCTTC.

The chain couples TRBV20-1 to TRBJ2-1; 11 nucleotides line up with TRBD2. Looked up from germline, CDR1 is DFQATT and CDR2 is SNEGSKA (reference sequence). The CDR3 covers 17 residues. Trimming at V came to 6 bases and at J to 0 bases, leaving 10 bases not matched to a gene. The CDR3 DNA reads as TGCAGTGCAAGGGGGCTAGCGGGGGGCGACTCCTACAATGAGCAGTTCTTC. Translated: CSARGLAGGDSYNEQFF.

The chain couples TRBV7-3 to TRBJ2-2; no clear D gene. V shed 2 bases and J shed 2 bases, with 15 bases lying between them. This CDR3 contains 17 residues. Germline values: CDR1 SGHTA, CDR2 FQGTGA. This CDR3 is CASSLSSLGSNTGELFF. The CDR3 bases are TGTGCCAGCAGCTTATCCTCCCTCGGGTCTAACACCGGGGAGCTGTTTTTT.

The J gene is TRBJ1-2, the V gene TRBV29-1, with 7 bases fitting TRBD1. CDR1 is SQVTM and CDR2 is ANQGSEA in the germline V gene. The CDR3 is 14 amino acids. The trim removed 7 bases at V and 4 bases at J, leaving 12 bases unmatched. The CDR3 DNA follows: TGCAGCGCCGATGGGGGTTGGGACAGCTATGGCTACACCTTC. Translated, it gives CSADGGWDSYGYTF.

This clonotype was picked up a small number of times. This chain links TRBV12-3 or TRBV12-4 with TRBJ1-5; maybe TRBD1 (5 bases). This CDR3 spans 16 amino acids. Deletions cut 6 bases from V and 6 bases from J, with 21 bases between. The CDR3 nucleotides are TGTGCCAGCAGCCTTTCTTCCCGGGGACGTAGTCAGCCCCAGCATTTT. Protein product: CASSLSSRGRSQPQHF.

The rearrangement joins TRBV5-1 to TRBJ1-2; D perhaps matches TRBD1 (5 bases). Germline assignment: CDR1 SGHRS and CDR2 YFSETQ. V was pared by 4 bases and J by 10 bases, with 20 bases between. The CDR3 has 14 residues. This CDR3 is CASSEHIGTLDYTF. The CDR3 DNA reads TGCGCCAGCAGCGAACATATCGGGACCCTCGACTACACCTTC.